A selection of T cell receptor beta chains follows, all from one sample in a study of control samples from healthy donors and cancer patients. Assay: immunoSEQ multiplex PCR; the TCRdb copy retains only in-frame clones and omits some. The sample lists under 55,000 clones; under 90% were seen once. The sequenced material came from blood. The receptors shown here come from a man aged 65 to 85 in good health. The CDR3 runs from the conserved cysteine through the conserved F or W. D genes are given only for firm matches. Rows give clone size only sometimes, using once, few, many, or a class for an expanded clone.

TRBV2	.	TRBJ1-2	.	CASSNRAVYGYTF	TGTGCCAGCAGTAACAGGGCCGTCTATGGCTACACCTTC
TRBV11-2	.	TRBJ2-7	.	CASSPPVRSSYEQYF	TGTGCCAGCAGCCCCCCAGTCCGGAGCTCCTACGAGCAGTACTTC
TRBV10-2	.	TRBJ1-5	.	CASSDGGRPVTGHF	TGCGCCAGCAGTGATGGGGGGCGACCTGTCACGGGGCATTTT
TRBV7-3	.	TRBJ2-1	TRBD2	CASRSASGERNEQFF	TGTGCCAGCAGGTCAGCTAGCGGAGAGAGGAATGAGCAGTTCTTC
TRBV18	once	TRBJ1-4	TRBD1	CASSKWDREEKLFF	TGTGCCAGCTCAAAATGGGACAGAGAGGAAAAACTGTTTTTT
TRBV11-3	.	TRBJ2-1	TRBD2	CASSLEAGENEQFF	TGTGCCAGCAGCTTGGAAGCGGGAGAGAATGAGCAGTTCTTC
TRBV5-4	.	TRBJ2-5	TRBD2	CASSLAGGVQETQYF	TGTGCCAGCAGCTTGGCGGGAGGGGTTCAAGAGACCCAGTACTTC
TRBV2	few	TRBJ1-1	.	CASSVQGGGNTEAFF	TGTGCCAGCAGTGTACAGGGTGGGGGGAACACTGAAGCTTTCTTT
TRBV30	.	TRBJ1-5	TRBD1	CAWSADRGTQPQHF	TGTGCCTGGAGTGCAGACAGGGGTACGCAGCCCCAGCATTTT
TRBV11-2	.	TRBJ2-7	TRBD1	CASSLGRGQRTYEQYF	TGTGCCAGCAGCTTAGGTAGGGGACAGCGAACCTACGAGCAGTACTTC
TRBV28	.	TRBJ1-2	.	CASRLGISYGYTF	TGTGCCAGCAGACTGGGTATTTCTTATGGCTACACCTTC
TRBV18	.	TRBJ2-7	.	CASSPLREGEQYF	TGTGCCAGCTCACCCCTCAGGGAAGGCGAGCAGTACTTC
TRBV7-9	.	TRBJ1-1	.	CASIDQGWLDRSTEAFF	TGTGCCAGCATCGACCAGGGGTGGCTGGATAGGAGCACTGAAGCTTTCTTT
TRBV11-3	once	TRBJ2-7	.	CASSLDTESSYEQYF	TGTGCCAGCAGCTTAGACACCGAGAGCTCCTACGAGCAGTACTTC
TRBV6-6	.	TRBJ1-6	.	CASSTLDGTRGSPLHF	TGTGCCAGCAGCACCTTAGATGGGACGCGGGGTTCACCCCTCCACTTT
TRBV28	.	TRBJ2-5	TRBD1	CASSLSGTAPQETQYF	TGTGCCAGCAGTTTATCCGGGACAGCCCCCCAAGAGACCCAGTACTTC
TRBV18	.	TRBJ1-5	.	CASSPGGSQPQHF	TGTGCCAGCTCACCGGGGGGGAGCCAGCCCCAGCATTTT
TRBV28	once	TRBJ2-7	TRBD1	CASSFSIGQGSSYEQYF	TGTGCCAGCAGTTTCAGCATCGGACAGGGGAGCTCCTACGAGCAGTACTTC
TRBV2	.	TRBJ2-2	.	CASSFDRFTGELFF	TGTGCCAGCAGTTTTGACAGGTTCACCGGGGAGCTGTTTTTT
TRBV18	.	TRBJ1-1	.	CASSPDQNTEAFF	TGTGCCAGCTCACCAGACCAGAACACTGAAGCTTTCTTT
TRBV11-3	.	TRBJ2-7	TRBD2	CASSNNHSGSPHEQYF	TGTGCCAGCAGCAACAACCATAGCGGGAGTCCCCACGAGCAGTACTTC
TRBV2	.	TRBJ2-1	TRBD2	CASSERGINEQFF	TGTGCCAGCAGTGAGCGGGGGATCAATGAGCAGTTCTTC
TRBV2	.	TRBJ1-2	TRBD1	CASSWGTVFYGYTF	TGTGCCAGCAGTTGGGGGACAGTTTTTTATGGCTACACCTTC
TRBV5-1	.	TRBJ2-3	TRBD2	CASSLGGSGSASTDTQYF	TGCGCCAGCAGCTTGGGAGGTAGCGGGAGTGCTAGCACAGATACGCAGTATTTT
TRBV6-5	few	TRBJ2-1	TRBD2	CASSYAGTKSYEQFF	TGTGCCAGCAGTTACGCTGGGACTAAATCCTATGAGCAGTTCTTC
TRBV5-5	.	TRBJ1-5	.	CASSLMGPEPQHF	TGTGCCAGCAGCTTGATGGGGCCGGAGCCCCAGCATTTT
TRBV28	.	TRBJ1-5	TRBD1	CASSSGQAGQPQHF	TGTGCCAGCAGTTCGGGACAGGCGGGTCAGCCCCAGCATTTT
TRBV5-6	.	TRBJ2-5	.	CASTLSSWYQETQYF	TGTGCCAGCACCTTGTCTAGCTGGTACCAAGAGACCCAGTACTTC
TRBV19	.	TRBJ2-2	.	CACTGRSLPNTGELFF	TGTGCCTGTACGGGCAGGTCGCTACCGAACACCGGGGAGCTGTTTTTT
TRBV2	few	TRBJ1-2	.	CASSERGQGGYTF	TGTGCCAGCAGTGAACGGGGGCAGGGTGGCTACACCTTC
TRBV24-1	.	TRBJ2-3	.	CATSDSTTIDTQYF	TGTGCCACCAGTGATTCGACGACTATTGATACGCAGTATTTT
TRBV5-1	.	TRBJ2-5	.	CASSFGPGGETQYF	TGCGCCAGCAGCTTTGGCCCAGGAGGAGAGACCCAGTACTTC
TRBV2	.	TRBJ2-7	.	CASSEYLGREQYF	TGTGCCAGCAGTGAATATTTGGGCAGAGAGCAGTACTTC
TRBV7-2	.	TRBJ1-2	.	CASSSYAAGEGYTF	TGTGCCAGCAGCTCGTACGCCGCAGGGGAAGGCTACACCTTC
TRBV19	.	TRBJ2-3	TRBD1	CASSDRGLTDTQYF	TGTGCCAGTAGTGACAGGGGTCTCACAGATACGCAGTATTTT
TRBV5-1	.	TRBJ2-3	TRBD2	CASSLGVAGGVDTQYF	TGCGCCAGCAGCTTGGGGGTAGCGGGAGGAGTAGATACGCAGTATTTT